A single sample gave rise to the 21 T cell receptor beta chains below, sequenced in a study of cytomegalovirus exposure and HLA in healthy donors. Profiling relied on immunoSEQ multiplex PCR, and the TCRdb table lists in-frame clones only, not all of them. The sample consists of a few hundred thousand clones, about 88% of them appearing once. Sequencing was carried out using PBMCs. Source of these receptors: a man between 18 and 29 years old in good health and CMV-seropositive.

This clone was seen ten or more times. The V gene is TRBV10-1, the J gene TRBJ2-3; 11 bases line up with TRBD2. The CDR3 loop spans 14 amino acids. The germline V gene has CDR1 WNHNN and CDR2 SYGVQD (reference sequence). With 6 bases clipped from V and 9 bases from J, the junction kept 8 bases outside the gene matches. CDR3 in amino acids: CASSRGSSGRTQYF. The DNA of the CDR3 is TGCGCCAGCAGCCGAGGTTCTAGCGGGAGGACGCAGTATTTT.

V usage is TRBV29-1 and J usage is TRBJ2-3, with D possibly TRBD2 on 6 matching bases. This CDR3 has 14 amino acids. Looked up from germline, CDR1 is SQVTM and CDR2 is ANQGSEA. CDR3 region: CIARTGTSTDTQYF. CDR3 DNA: TGCATCGCGAGGACGGGGACTAGCACAGATACGCAGTATTTT.

The V and J genes are TRBV10-3 and TRBJ1-1; 8 bases are a match to TRBD1. The germline V gene has CDR1 ENHRY and CDR2 SYGVKD. Trimming at V came to 6 bases and at J to 6 bases, leaving 9 bases not matched to a gene. There are 14 residues in the CDR3. The DNA for the CDR3 is TGTGCCATCAGCCAGGGGACAGGTCGCGCTGAAGCTTTCTTT. It codes for CAISQGTGRAEAFF.

The rearrangement joins TRBV2 to TRBJ1-1, with 9 bases fitting TRBD1. The CDR3 contains 14 residues. The ends lost 8 bases at V and 8 bases at J; junction bases unmatched: 12. CDR1 and CDR2 from the germline V gene are SNHLY and FYNNEI. CDR3 in amino acids: CASCLPGQGTEAFF. DNA of the CDR3: TGTGCCAGCTGCCTACCGGGACAGGGAACCGAAGCTTTCTTT.

The gene calls are TRBV30 and TRBJ2-3; D not resolved. With 4 bases removed from V and 1 base from J, the gap between germline ends came to 6 bases. Germline V CDR1 and CDR2: GTSNPN, SVGIG (reference sequence). This CDR3 is 12 amino acids long. The CDR3 region has the DNA TGTGCCTGGAATGGCGGCACAGATACGCAGTATTTT. Residues: CAWNGGTDTQYF. Complete variable domain (other parts from reference TRBV30 and TRBJ2-3): SQTIHQWPATLVQPVGSPLSLECTVEGTSNPNLYWYRQAAGRGLQLLFYSVGIGQISSEVPQNLSASRPQDRQFILSSKKLLLSDSGFYLCAWNGGTDTQYFGPGTRLTVL.

The chain joins TRBV7-2 to TRBJ1-2; D perhaps matches TRBD1 (6 bases). Germline V CDR1 and CDR2: SGHTA, FQGNSA. The CDR3 has 16 residues. Trimming took off 4 bases at V and 4 bases at J, with 19 bases between the two ends. The DNA for the CDR3 is TGTGCCAGCAGCTCCCCCCGAAGGGGGAGTGGCTATGGCTACACCTTC. Protein: CASSSPRRGSGYGYTF.

The CDR3 coding sequence is TGTGCCAGCAGTTTATCCAGGGGCCTAGGTGAGCAGTTCTTC. Protein: CASSLSRGLGEQFF. The V gene is TRBV27, the J gene TRBJ2-1; D possibly corresponds to TRBD1 (6 bases). The CDR3 extends over 14 amino acids. Germline V gene data show CDR1 as MNHEY and CDR2 as SMNVEV (reference sequence). V was clipped by 0 bases and J by 9 bases, with 12 bases between them.

The chain uses TRBV28 and TRBJ1-2; D uncertain. The CDR3 is made up of 12 amino acids. V lost 10 bases, J lost 2 bases, and 11 bases lay in between. CDR1 MDHEN and CDR2 SYDVKM come from the germline V gene. CDR3 DNA: TGTGCCATAATAGACCGAAACTATGGCTACACCTTC. Protein: CAIIDRNYGYTF.

This clone is a singleton in its sample. This chain uses TRBV10-1 with TRBJ2-5; TRBD2 matches at 13 bases. With V trimmed by 6 bases and J by 2 bases, 3 bases remained unmatched. The CDR3 spans 15 residues. Per the germline V gene, CDR1 is WNHNN and CDR2 is SYGVQD (reference sequence). The CDR3 protein is CASSGTSGIQETQYF. CDR3 nucleotide sequence: TGCGCCAGCAGCGGGACTAGCGGGATTCAAGAGACCCAGTACTTC.

This clone was found once. This chain uses TRBV5-4 with TRBJ1-2; 8 bases map to TRBD1. With 4 bases clipped from V and 4 bases from J, the junction kept 3 bases outside the gene matches. Germline V CDR1 and CDR2: SGHNT, YYREEE (reference sequence). CDR3 length equals 13 residues. DNA for the CDR3: TGTGCCAGCAGCCCTGGACAGGGCTATGGCTACACCTTC. Translated, it gives CASSPGQGYGYTF.

This chain uses TRBV2 with TRBJ2-4; TRBD1 agrees at 8 bases. Per the germline V gene, CDR1 is SNHLY and CDR2 is FYNNEI. Losses at the gene ends were 8 bases for V and 15 bases for J; bases not matched to a gene: 9. CDR3 length: 11 amino acids. DNA of the CDR3: TGTGCCAGCGGAGGACAGGGTGGCTTGTACTTC. Its protein is CASGGQGGLYF. Combining the CDR3 with reference TRBV2 and TRBJ2-4 gives the whole variable domain EPEVTQTPSHQVTQMGQEVILRCVPISNHLYFYWYRQILGQKVEFLVSFYNNEISEKSEIFDDQFSVERPDGSNFTLKIRSTKLEDSAMYFCASGGQGGLYFGAGTRLSVL.

J is TRBJ2-3 and V is TRBV28; 10 bases map to TRBD2. The germline gives CDR1 MDHEN, CDR2 SYDVKM. There are 15 residues in the CDR3. V gave up 9 bases and J gave up 7 bases; unmatched junction bases: 13. DNA of the CDR3: TGTGCCAGTTGTCTAGCGGGAGAGCGCGGGAATACGCAGTATTTT. Translated, it gives CASCLAGERGNTQYF.

This clone came up a few times. This chain links TRBV12-1 with TRBJ1-3; the D call of TRBD1 is as the table states it, not checked on the DNA. TRBV12-1 represents a pseudogene. This CDR3 is built from 16 residues. The CDR3 loop reads CASSPDRGHDGNTIYF. The CDR3 nucleotides are TGTGCCAGCAGCCCGGACAGGGGGCATGATGGAAACACCATATATTTT.

The chain links TRBV15 to TRBJ2-7, with 9 bases lining up with TRBD1. CDR1 is LNHNV and CDR2 is YYDKDF in the germline V gene (reference sequence). The junction had 4 bases not matched to a gene; V was cut back by 1 base and J by 6 bases. The CDR3 sequence is 14 residues long. In DNA form, the CDR3 reads TGTGCCACCAGCAGAGGGGACAGGGCTCGCGAGCAGTACTTC. Protein product: CATSRGDRAREQYF.

This chain links TRBV27 with TRBJ2-1; a possible D gene is TRBD2 (6 bases). V was clipped by 6 bases and J by 9 bases, with 21 bases between them. Germline loops: CDR1 MNHEY, CDR2 SMNVEV (reference sequence). The length of the CDR3 is 15 residues. The CDR3 DNA reads as TGTGCCAGCAGCACGGGAGACTTGGGGGTGGGTGAGCAGTTCTTC. The encoded protein is CASSTGDLGVGEQFF.

The table lists this clone with a few counts. CDR3 bases: TGTGCCAGCAGCGTAGCGGGGAGTACCGAGCAGTACTTC. Protein product: CASSVAGSTEQYF. The V call is TRBV9, the J call TRBJ2-7, with D possibly being TRBD2 (5 bases). CDR1 is SGDLS, CDR2 YYNGEE, per germline. V gave up 0 bases and J gave up 6 bases, with 10 bases separating them. The CDR3 sequence is 13 residues long.

The chain is built from TRBV9 and TRBJ2-7; D perhaps matches TRBD1 (5 bases). From germline, CDR1 is SGDLS and CDR2 YYNGEE. The length of the CDR3 is 14 residues. Trimming shortened V by 0 bases and J by 5 bases, and 12 bases separated the two germline ends. In DNA, the CDR3 is TGTGCCAGCAGCGTAGCTGTCAGGGCGGACGAGCAGTACTTC. It encodes CASSVAVRADEQYF. The full variable domain, completed using reference TRBV9 and TRBJ2-7, is DSGVTQTPKHLITATGQRVTLRCSPRSGDLSVYWYQQSLDQGLQFLIQYYNGEERAKGNILERFSAQQFPDLHSELNLSSLELGDSALYFCASSVAVRADEQYFGPGTRLTVT.

The chain links TRBV10-3 to TRBJ2-1, with unresolved D. V was shortened by 4 bases and J by 4 bases, with 11 bases between the two germline ends. Looked up from germline, CDR1 is ENHRY and CDR2 is SYGVKD. The CDR3 contains 14 residues. CDR3 loop: CAISVTETYNEQFF. CDR3 bases: TGTGCCATCAGTGTTACAGAGACGTACAATGAGCAGTTCTTC.

CDR3 bases: TGTGCCAGCAGCCCCCCGAGGGGCCCCACTGAAGCTTTCTTT. Protein: CASSPPRGPTEAFF. The chain carries TRBV6-5 and TRBJ1-1; a weak D match, TRBD1 (5 bases). Looked up from germline, CDR1 is MNHEY and CDR2 is SVGAGI. V lost 6 bases and J 4 bases, leaving 15 bases between the germline ends. The CDR3 totals 14 residues.

The chain joins TRBV25-1 to TRBJ2-5; the match to TRBD2 covers 11 bases. This CDR3 region has 15 residues. The V segment lost 3 bases and the J segment 3 bases; nucleotides outside the gene matches: 3. The V gene's germline CDR1 is MGHDK and CDR2 SYGVNS. The CDR3 sequence: CASSDSGLAEETQYF. The CDR3 coding sequence is TGTGCCAGCAGTGATTCGGGACTAGCGGAAGAGACCCAGTACTTC.

This chain joins TRBV5-1 and TRBJ2-7; 11 bases match TRBD2. Germline CDR1 and CDR2: SGHRS and YFSETQ. The CDR3 has 15 amino acids. V dropped 4 bases and J dropped 1; count of bases not matched to a gene: 4. The CDR3 reads CASSGGTSGSYEQYF. CDR3 coding DNA: TGCGCCAGCAGCGGGGGGACTAGCGGTTCCTACGAGCAGTACTTC.